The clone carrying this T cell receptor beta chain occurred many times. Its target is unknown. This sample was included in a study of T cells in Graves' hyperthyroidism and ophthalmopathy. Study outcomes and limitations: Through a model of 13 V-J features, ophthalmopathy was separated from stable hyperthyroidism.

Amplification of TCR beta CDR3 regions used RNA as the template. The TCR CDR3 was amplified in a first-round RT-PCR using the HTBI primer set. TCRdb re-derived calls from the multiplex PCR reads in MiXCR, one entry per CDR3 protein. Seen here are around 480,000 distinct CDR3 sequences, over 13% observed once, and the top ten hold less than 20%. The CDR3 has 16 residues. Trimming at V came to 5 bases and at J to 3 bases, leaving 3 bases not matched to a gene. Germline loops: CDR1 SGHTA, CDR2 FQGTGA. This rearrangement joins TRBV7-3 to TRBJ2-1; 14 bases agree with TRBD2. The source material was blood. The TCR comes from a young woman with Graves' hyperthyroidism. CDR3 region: CASSATSGRVYNEQFF. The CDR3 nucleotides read TGTGCCAGCAGCGCGACTAGCGGGAGGGTCTACAATGAGCAGTTCTTC.